This T cell receptor beta chain was found in a study of Ad26.COV2.S vaccination and SARS-CoV-2 variants. The sample holds one count of this clone. Treatment here: over 15 received Ad26.COV2.S at low or high dose, single or two shots; roughly five received placebo; per-sample allocation not given. Samples came from day 63 after the first vaccine or placebo injection. With 5 bases removed from V and 7 bases from J, the gap between germline ends came to 20 bases. CDR3 size: 15 residues. The germline V gene has CDR1 SGHAT and CDR2 FQNNGV. Clones were read by immunoSEQ multiplex PCR, and TCRdb kept only the in-frame ones, dropping some. The data contain a few hundred thousand clones, 70% to 90% of them singletons.

V gene TRBV11-2 combines with J gene TRBJ1-1; D uncertain. The sample was peripheral blood, taken in a trial of Ad26.COV2.S vaccine versus placebo. This receptor was identified in a person between 18 and 59 years old who received the Ad26.COV2.S COVID-19 vaccine or a placebo. CDR3 sequence (DNA): TGTGCCAGCAGCGCCTTTATTGTTCCTCGTGATGAAGCTTTCTTT. It specifies CASSAFIVPRDEAFF.